The clone carrying this T cell receptor beta chain was recorded many times. This record belongs to a study of T cells after yellow fever vaccination. TCRdb re-analysed the 5' RACE reads in MiXCR, keeping a single row per CDR3 protein. The sample has some 120,000 distinct CDR3 sequences; roughly 9% are singletons. CDR3 length: 16 residues. Per the germline V gene, CDR1 is SGHVS and CDR2 is FNYEAQ. V lost 1 base, J lost 9 bases, and 22 bases lay in between. The sample consisted of CD8+ T cells sorted from PBMCs, taken on the day of the yellow fever booster vaccination. The origin of this receptor is a young man who received the YFV17D yellow fever vaccine. The rearrangement links TRBV7-6 to TRBJ2-7; the D call may be TRBD1 or TRBD2 (5 bases each). The CDR3 DNA sequence: TGTGCCAGCAGCTTAGTGGGGACGGACGATCTACGAGGGCAGTACTTC. It codes for CASSLVGTDDLRGQYF.